This TCR beta chain was captured by sequencing in a study of response to subunit inactivated influenza vaccine. In TCRdb, the RT-PCR reads were re-called with MiXCR into one record per CDR3 protein. The profile shows about 780,000 distinct CDR3 sequences, about a fifth of them singletons. CDR3 size: 14 residues. V was clipped by 5 bases and J by 4 bases; unmatched bases: 8. Per germline, CDR1 DFQATT and CDR2 SNEGSKA (reference sequence). A note on this clonotype: Its specificity is unknown.

Study outcomes and limitations: Authors suggested few new T cells are recruited by each seasonal influenza vaccination.

The chain joins TRBV20-1 to TRBJ2-3; TRBD2 agrees at 8 bases. The specimen was PBMCs from blood, collected roughly 5 days after vaccination. The clonotype originates from a man aged 50 or older who received an inactivated influenza vaccine. DNA for the CDR3: TGCAGTGCTGCCCGGGGGGGAGTAGCAGATACGCAGTATTTT. Translation: CSAARGGVADTQYF.